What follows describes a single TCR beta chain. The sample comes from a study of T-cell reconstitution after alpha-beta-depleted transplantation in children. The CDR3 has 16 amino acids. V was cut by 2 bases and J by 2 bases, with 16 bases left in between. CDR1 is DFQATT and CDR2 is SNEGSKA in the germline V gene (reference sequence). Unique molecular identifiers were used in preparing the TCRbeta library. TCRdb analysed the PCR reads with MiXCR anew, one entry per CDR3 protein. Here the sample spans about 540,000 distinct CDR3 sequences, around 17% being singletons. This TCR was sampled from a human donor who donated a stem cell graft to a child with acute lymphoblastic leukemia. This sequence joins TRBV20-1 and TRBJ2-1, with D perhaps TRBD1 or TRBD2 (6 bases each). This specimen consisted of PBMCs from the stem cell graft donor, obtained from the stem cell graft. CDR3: CSARRGGRLAYNEQFF. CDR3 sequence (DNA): TGCAGTGCTAGAAGAGGGGGGCGGCTAGCCTACAATGAGCAGTTCTTC.